This T cell receptor beta chain was found in a study of blood T cells in healthy people across ages (dated by TCRdb to between 2015 and 2017). About the study as a whole: In model experiments, roughly one uniquely barcoded TCR beta cDNA molecule per two T cells was captured by template switching. The study analyzed two additional independent replicas of 1 million unique cDNA reads from the same blood draw for two donors, one aged 18 to 29 and one aged 80 or older. Donors were grouped into four age groups: young (average 16 years), middle-aged (less than 40), aged (roughly 62) and long-lived (around 80). Using deep sequencing normalized with unique cDNA molecular identifiers, the study measured how TCR beta repertoire diversity changes with age. To avoid experimental bias, donors of different ages were distributed randomly across sequencing lanes.

The library was made by 5' RACE. Sequencer: Illumina HiSeq 2500. A second PCR of roughly 7 to 11 cycles was performed with a sample-barcoded 5' primer and a J-beta primer mix. Each TCR beta cDNA molecule received a unique molecular identifier from a template-switch 5' adaptor carrying 12 random nucleotides. At least 2.5 million CDR3-containing paired-end reads were obtained from each sample. All of the RNA was converted into first-strand cDNA using the Mint cDNA synthesis kit, with a TRBC-specific oligonucleotide serving as the primer. Following uracil-DNA glycosylase treatment, a first 18-cycle PCR with universal primers M1SS and BC2_uni_R was performed on all cDNA. From the authors' description of their analysis: Each sample was normalized by randomly selecting 1 million high-quality reads, each carrying a distinct molecular identifier. Reads sharing molecular identifiers were discarded rather than binned into consensus sequences. MiTCR, set to a Q25 quality threshold and the strictest error-elimination algorithm, was used for CDR3 identification, clonotype clustering and error correction. A nonparametric unseen species model using Euler transformation provided a lower-bound estimate of total TCR beta diversity. TCRdb ran its own pipeline on the public reads, namely fastp trimming at Q25 and MiXCR clone calling, and kept in-frame beta chains. Duplicate CDR3 protein sequences are folded into a single record with the most common DNA and genes. TCRdb, not the authors, supplied the V and J calls. A total of some 1.5 million distinct CDR3 sequences appear in this sample, roughly 27% of them only once. The ten most abundant clones make up 7.7% of the sample.

From the cysteine through the phenylalanine, the CDR3 covers 15 amino acids. The retained sequence is limited to the CDR3, 45 bases, with the frame set at the first base. After removal of 6 bases from V and 8 bases from J, the junction retains 7 bases not matched to a gene. Donors were 35 to 40 systemically healthy Caucasian individuals from Russia aged roughly 6 to 100 years. Approximately 11 milliliters of peripheral blood were drawn from each donor into EDTA-treated Vacutainer tubes. Ficoll-Paque density-gradient centrifugation was used to isolate PBMCs, with at least 6.5 million per sample. Total RNA was extracted from PBMCs with Trizol reagent, with at least 5 micrograms obtained per sample. The percentages of naive CD45RAhigh/CD27high T cells were determined by flow cytometry on a PBMC aliquot from every donor. This clonotype appeared a few times. What this receptor recognizes is not known. The record has no base qualities; no much larger clone is one base away.

Overall results and qualifications from the work: Total diversity estimates from one million sequenced T cells were considered lower bounds and underestimates. Observed TCR beta diversity correlated strongly with the percentage of naive T cells measured by flow cytometry. Since profiling was done on bulk unsorted PBMCs, naive and antigen-experienced compartments could not be conclusively compared. Donor CMV infection status was unknown, potentially confounding age-related changes in expanded clonotypes. As age increased, observed TCR beta diversity per million T cells dropped in a roughly linear way, and a significant reduction was already evident by age around 41. Compared with the aged group, more naive CD4+ T cells, fewer expanded clones and increased TCR diversity were shown by the long-lived group, suggesting age selection.

The TCR sequence derives from a woman aged 25 to 39 in good health. The chain is made from TRBV12-3 or TRBV12-4 and TRBJ2-1, with 13 bases matching TRBD2. The sample consisted of blood. The CDR3 protein sequence reads: CASRLGLAGTHEQFF. The DNA is as follows: TGTGCCAGCAGGTTGGGACTAGCGGGGACCCATGAGCAGTTCTTC.